The source of this T cell receptor beta chain is a study of blood T cells in healthy people across ages. Germline CDR1 reads DFQATT; CDR2 reads SNEGSKA (reference sequence). This CDR3 comprises 15 residues. V lost 1 base to trimming and J lost 7 bases; unmatched junction nucleotides: 7. A sample-barcoded 5' primer and a J-beta primer mix were used in a second PCR of roughly 7 to 11 cycles. TCRdb ran MiXCR on the 5' RACE reads and lists one entry per CDR3 protein. The sample lists some 1 million distinct CDR3 sequences; more than 35% were seen once. The sequenced material came from blood. The origin of this receptor is a woman in her fifties or sixties in good health. The chain has TRBV20-1 and TRBJ1-5; 10 bases are shared with TRBD1. CDR3: CSARGATGGAQPQHF. CDR3 coding DNA: TGCAGTGCTAGAGGCGCGACAGGGGGCGCACAGCCCCAGCATTTT.